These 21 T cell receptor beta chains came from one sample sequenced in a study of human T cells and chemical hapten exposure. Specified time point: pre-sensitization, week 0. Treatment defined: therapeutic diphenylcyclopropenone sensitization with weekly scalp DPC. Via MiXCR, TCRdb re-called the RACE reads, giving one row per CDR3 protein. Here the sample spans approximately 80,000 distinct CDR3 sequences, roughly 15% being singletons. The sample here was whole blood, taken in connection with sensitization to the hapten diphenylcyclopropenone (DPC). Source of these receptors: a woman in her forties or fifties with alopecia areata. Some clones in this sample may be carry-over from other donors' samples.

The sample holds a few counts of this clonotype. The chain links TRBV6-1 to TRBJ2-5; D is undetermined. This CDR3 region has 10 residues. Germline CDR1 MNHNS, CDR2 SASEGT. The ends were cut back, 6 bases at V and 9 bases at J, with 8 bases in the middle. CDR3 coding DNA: TGTGCCAGCAGCGAAAGGGCCCAGTACTTC. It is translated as CASSERAQYF.

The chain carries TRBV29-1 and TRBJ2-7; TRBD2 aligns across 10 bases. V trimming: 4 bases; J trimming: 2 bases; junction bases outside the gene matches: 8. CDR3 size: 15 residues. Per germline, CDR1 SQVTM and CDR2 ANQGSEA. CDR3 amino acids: CSVAPGLAFPYEQYF. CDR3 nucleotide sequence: TGCAGCGTTGCCCCGGGACTAGCGTTTCCCTACGAGCAGTACTTC.

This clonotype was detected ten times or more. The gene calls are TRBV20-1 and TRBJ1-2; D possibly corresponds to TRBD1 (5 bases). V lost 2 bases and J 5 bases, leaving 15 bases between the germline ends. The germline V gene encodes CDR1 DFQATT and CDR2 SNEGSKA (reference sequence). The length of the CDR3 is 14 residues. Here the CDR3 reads CSARPPGTEYGYTF. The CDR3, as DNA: TGCAGTGCTAGACCCCCAGGGACCGAATATGGCTACACCTTC.

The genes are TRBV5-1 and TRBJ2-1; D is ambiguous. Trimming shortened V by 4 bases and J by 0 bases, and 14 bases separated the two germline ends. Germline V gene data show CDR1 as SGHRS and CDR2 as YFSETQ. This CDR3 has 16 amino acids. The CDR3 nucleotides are TGCGCCAGCAGCGTCGACACGAGATCCTCCTACAATGAGCAGTTCTTC. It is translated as CASSVDTRSSYNEQFF.

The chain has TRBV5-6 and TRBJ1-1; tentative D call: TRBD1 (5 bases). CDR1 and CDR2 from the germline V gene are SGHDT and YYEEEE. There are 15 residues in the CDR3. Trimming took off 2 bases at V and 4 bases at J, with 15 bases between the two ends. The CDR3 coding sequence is TGTGCCAGCAGCTTTAGGCAGGGTTGGATCACTGAAGCTTTCTTT. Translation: CASSFRQGWITEAFF.

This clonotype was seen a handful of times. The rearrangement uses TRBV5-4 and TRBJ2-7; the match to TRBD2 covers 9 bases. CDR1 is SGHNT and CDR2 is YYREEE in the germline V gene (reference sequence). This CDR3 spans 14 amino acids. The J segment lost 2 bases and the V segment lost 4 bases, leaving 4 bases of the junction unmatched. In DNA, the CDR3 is TGTGCCAGCAGCACCAAGCGGGGGGCCTACGAGCAGTACTTC. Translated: CASSTKRGAYEQYF.

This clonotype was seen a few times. CDR3 DNA: TGTGCCAGCAGCCCCGGACTCAGAGGCGATGAGCAGTTCTTC. It is translated as CASSPGLRGDEQFF. J is TRBJ2-1 and V is TRBV13; perhaps TRBD2 as D (5 bases). Per germline, CDR1 PRHDT and CDR2 FYEKMQ (reference sequence). The length of the CDR3 is 14 residues. Trimming took 5 bases from V and 8 from J, leaving 16 bases between them.

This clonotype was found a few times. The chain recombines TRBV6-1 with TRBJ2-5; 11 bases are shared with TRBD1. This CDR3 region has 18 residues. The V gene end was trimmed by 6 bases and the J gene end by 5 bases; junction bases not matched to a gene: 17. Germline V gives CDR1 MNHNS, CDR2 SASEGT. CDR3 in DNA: TGTGCCAGCAGGTTCCAAGATATCCGGACAGGGGGCAGGGAGACCCAGTACTTC. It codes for CASRFQDIRTGGRETQYF.

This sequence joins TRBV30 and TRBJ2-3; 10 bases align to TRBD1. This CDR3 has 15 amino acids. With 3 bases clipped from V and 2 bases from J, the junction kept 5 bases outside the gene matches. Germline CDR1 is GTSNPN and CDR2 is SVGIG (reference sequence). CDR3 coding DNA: TGTGCCTGGAGCAAGGGACAGGGGACCACAGATACGCAGTATTTT. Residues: CAWSKGQGTTDTQYF.

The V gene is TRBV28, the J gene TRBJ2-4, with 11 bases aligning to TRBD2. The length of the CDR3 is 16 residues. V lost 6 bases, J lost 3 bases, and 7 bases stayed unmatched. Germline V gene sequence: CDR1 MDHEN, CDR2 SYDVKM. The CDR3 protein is CASSFSGRGDKNIQYF. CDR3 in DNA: TGTGCCAGCAGCTTTAGCGGGAGGGGGGACAAAAACATTCAGTACTTC.

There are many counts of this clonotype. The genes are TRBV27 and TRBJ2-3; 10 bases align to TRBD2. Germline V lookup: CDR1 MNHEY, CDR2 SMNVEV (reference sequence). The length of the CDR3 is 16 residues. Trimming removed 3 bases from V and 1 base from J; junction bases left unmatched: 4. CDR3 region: CASSFPSGSGTDTQYF. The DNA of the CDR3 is TGTGCCAGCAGTTTCCCTAGCGGGAGCGGCACAGATACGCAGTATTTT.

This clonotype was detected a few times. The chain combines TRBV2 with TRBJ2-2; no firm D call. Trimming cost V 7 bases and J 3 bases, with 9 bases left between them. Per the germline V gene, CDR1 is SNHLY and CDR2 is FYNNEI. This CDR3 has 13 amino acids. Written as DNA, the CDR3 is TGTGCCAGCAATATCCGGGACACCGGGGAGCTGTTTTTT. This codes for CASNIRDTGELFF.

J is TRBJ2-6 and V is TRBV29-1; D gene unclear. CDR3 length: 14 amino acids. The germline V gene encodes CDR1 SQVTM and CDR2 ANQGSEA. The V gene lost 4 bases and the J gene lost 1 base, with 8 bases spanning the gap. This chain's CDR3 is CSVGSGSGANVLTF. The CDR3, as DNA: TGCAGCGTTGGTTCGGGTTCTGGGGCCAACGTCCTGACTTTC.

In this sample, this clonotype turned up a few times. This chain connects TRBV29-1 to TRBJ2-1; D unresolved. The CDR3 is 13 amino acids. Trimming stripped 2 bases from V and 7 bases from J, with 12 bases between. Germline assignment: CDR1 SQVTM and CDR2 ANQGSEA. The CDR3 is CSVEFWATNEQFF. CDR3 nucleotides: TGCAGCGTTGAATTTTGGGCTACGAATGAGCAGTTCTTC.

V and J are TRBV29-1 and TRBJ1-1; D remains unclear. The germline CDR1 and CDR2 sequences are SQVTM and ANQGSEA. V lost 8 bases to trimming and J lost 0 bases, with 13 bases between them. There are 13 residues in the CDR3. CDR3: CSIHGRLNTEAFF. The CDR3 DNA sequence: TGCAGCATACACGGGAGATTGAACACTGAAGCTTTCTTT.

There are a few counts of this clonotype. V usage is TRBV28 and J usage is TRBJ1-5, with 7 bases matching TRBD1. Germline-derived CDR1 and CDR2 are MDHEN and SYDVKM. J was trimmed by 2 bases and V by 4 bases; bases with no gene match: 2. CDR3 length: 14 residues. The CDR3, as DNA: TGTGCCAGCAGTTCCACAGGGGGCAATCAGCCCCAGCATTTT. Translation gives CASSSTGGNQPQHF.

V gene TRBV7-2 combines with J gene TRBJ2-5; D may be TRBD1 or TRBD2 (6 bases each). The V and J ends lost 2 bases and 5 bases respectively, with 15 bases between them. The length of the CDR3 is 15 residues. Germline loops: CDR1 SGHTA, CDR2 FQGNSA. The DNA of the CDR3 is TGTGCCAGCAGCTTAAATTTTAGGAGGGGGGAGACCCAGTACTTC. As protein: CASSLNFRRGETQYF.

CDR3 coding DNA: TGCAGTGCCCTCCCGGCAGCAACTAATGAAAAACTGTTTTTT. This translates into CSALPAATNEKLFF. The genes are TRBV20-1 and TRBJ1-4, with no clear D. The CDR3 is 14 amino acids. Per the germline V gene, CDR1 is DFQATT and CDR2 is SNEGSKA (reference sequence). V gave up 6 bases and J gave up 0 bases, with 11 bases separating them.

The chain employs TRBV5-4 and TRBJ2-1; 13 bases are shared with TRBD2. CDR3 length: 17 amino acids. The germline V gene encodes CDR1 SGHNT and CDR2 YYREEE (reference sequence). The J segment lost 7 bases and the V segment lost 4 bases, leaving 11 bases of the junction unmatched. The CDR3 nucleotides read TGTGCCAGCAGCCCCCCCGGACTAGCGGGAGTCGGGAATGAGCAGTTCTTC. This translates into CASSPPGLAGVGNEQFF.

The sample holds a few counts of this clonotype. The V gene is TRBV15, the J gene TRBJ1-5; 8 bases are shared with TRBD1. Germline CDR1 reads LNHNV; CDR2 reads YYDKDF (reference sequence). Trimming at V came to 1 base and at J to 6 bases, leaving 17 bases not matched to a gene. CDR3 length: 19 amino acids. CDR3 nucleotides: TGTGCCACCAGCAGAGGCAGGGAGACAGGGGTTCGGTTGCGTCAGCCCCAGCATTTT. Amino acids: CATSRGRETGVRLRQPQHF.

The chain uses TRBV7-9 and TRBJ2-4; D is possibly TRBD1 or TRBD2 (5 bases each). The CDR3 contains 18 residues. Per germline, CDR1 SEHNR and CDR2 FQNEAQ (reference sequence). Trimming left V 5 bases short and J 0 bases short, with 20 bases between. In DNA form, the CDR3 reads TGTGCCAGCAGCACAGGAGGTTTGGGGTCCCTAGCCAAAAACATTCAGTACTTC. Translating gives CASSTGGLGSLAKNIQYF.